The 27 T cell receptor beta chains below come from one sample, sequenced in a study of cytomegalovirus exposure and HLA in healthy donors (dated by TCRdb to 2015 to 2018). Libraries were constructed by the immunoSEQ multiplex PCR assay. For the multiplex PCR, a mixture combining 60 forward primers for TCR Vbeta segments and 13 reverse primers for TCR Jbeta segments was used. The table was pulled from immuneACCESS by TCRdb, which kept in-frame rearrangements only. Such tables lose some clones; where checked, under half of the loss comes from unresolved V genes, and the rest has no known cause. The sample table records about 55,000 clones. Of the sample, roughly 9.6% is held by the ten largest clones. Material: PBMCs. Receptors were obtained from a man aged 50-60 years in good health and CMV-seropositive.

The chain is built from TRBV7-2 and TRBJ2-7; TRBD1 aligns across 7 bases. Germline values: CDR1 SGHTA, CDR2 FQGNSA. J was trimmed by 3 bases and V by 4 bases; bases with no gene match: 9. The CDR3 covers 15 residues. The CDR3 DNA reads TGTGCCAGCAGCTCCTCAGCAGGGGGTAGCTACGAGCAGTACTTC. Protein sequence: CASSSSAGGSYEQYF.

This sequence joins TRBV19 and TRBJ1-1, with 8 bases lining up with TRBD1. Germline V gene lookup returns CDR1 LNHDA and CDR2 SQIVND (reference sequence). The CDR3 covers 13 residues. V was pared by 9 bases and J by 0 bases, with 3 bases of the junction left unmatched. The CDR3 sequence: CASRDRMNTEAFF. CDR3 DNA sequence: TGTGCCAGCCGGGACAGGATGAACACTGAAGCTTTCTTT.

The chain employs TRBV7-9 and TRBJ1-1; D is possibly TRBD1 (6 bases). The V end was cut by 5 bases, the J end by 4 bases, with 20 bases between. Germline V gene data show CDR1 as SEHNR and CDR2 as FQNEAQ (reference sequence). This CDR3 has 16 amino acids. The CDR3 DNA reads TGTGCCAGCAGCCAGACAGCGGGGGGGGCGAGCACTGAAGCTTTCTTT. This encodes CASSQTAGGASTEAFF.

This chain connects TRBV9 to TRBJ2-1; TRBD1 aligns across 7 bases. The V segment lost 3 bases and the J segment 5 bases; nucleotides outside the gene matches: 8. CDR1 SGDLS and CDR2 YYNGEE come from the germline V gene. The CDR3 spans 15 residues. For the CDR3, the DNA is TGTGCCAGCAGCGCTGGGTTGACAGGGAACAATGAGCAGTTCTTC. It specifies CASSAGLTGNNEQFF.

The CDR3 region is CASSLGGQGTEAFF. DNA of the CDR3: TGCGCCAGCAGCTTGGGGGGACAGGGGACTGAAGCTTTCTTT. V gene TRBV5-1 combines with J gene TRBJ1-1; 10 nucleotides agree with TRBD1. CDR1 and CDR2 (germline): SGHRS, YFSETQ. The CDR3 consists of 14 residues. Trimming took 0 bases from V and 5 from J; bases not matched to a gene: 1. Supplemented by reference TRBV5-1 and TRBJ1-1, the full variable domain reads KAGVTQTPRYLIKTRGQQVTLSCSPISGHRSVSWYQQTPGQGLQFLFEYFSETQRNKGNFPGRFSGRQFSNSRSEMNVSTLELGDSALYLCASSLGGQGTEAFFGQGTRLTVV.

The chain combines TRBV28 with TRBJ1-2; D is unresolved. The CDR3 has 14 residues. CDR1 MDHEN and CDR2 SYDVKM come from the germline V gene. The ends were cut back, 10 bases at V and 2 bases at J, with 17 bases in the middle. CDR3: CAILKEGFNYGYTF. CDR3 sequence (DNA): TGTGCCATCCTCAAGGAGGGCTTCAACTATGGCTACACCTTC.

The chain is built from TRBV29-1 and TRBJ1-1; D perhaps matches TRBD1 (6 bases). Germline CDR1 SQVTM, CDR2 ANQGSEA. The CDR3 covers 11 residues. Trimming took off 7 bases at V and 4 bases at J, with 10 bases between the two ends. The CDR3 loop reads CSAYRVTEAFF. The CDR3, as DNA: TGCAGCGCCTACAGGGTCACTGAAGCTTTCTTT.

This rearrangement joins TRBV10-3 to TRBJ1-1; TRBD1 matches 9 bases. V shed 4 bases, J shed 0 bases, and the junction held 15 bases outside the gene matches. This CDR3 contains 19 residues. Germline lookup yields CDR1 ENHRY and CDR2 SYGVKD. CDR3 coding DNA: TGTGCCATCAGTGGCCGGGACAGGGAAAACTCAGCGGTGAACACTGAAGCTTTCTTT. Amino acids: CAISGRDRENSAVNTEAFF.

This chain uses TRBV7-3 with TRBJ1-1; 9 bases line up with TRBD1. This CDR3 has 15 amino acids. Germline V gene lookup returns CDR1 SGHTA and CDR2 FQGTGA. Trimming at V came to 5 bases and at J to 3 bases, leaving 7 bases not matched to a gene. As DNA, the CDR3 is TGTGCCAGCAGCCCCGGGACAGGGCTGCACACTGAAGCTTTCTTT. This gives the protein CASSPGTGLHTEAFF.

V and J are TRBV25-1 and TRBJ2-5; no firm D call. The end of the DNA is better explained by TRBJ2-7, so the J call may be wrong. Germline assignment: CDR1 MGHDK and CDR2 SYGVNS. The CDR3 covers 14 residues. In DNA form, the CDR3 reads TGTGCCAGCAGTGAATCGATTAGCATGTACGAGCAGTACTTC. Translating gives CASSESISMYEQYF.

The chain links TRBV6-1 to TRBJ2-7; TRBD2 aligns across 9 bases. The germline V gene encodes CDR1 MNHNS and CDR2 SASEGT. CDR3 length: 16 amino acids. V gave up 3 bases and J gave up 2 bases; unmatched junction bases: 8. The CDR3 nucleotides read TGTGCCAGCAGTGAGATACTAGCGGGTGGGCCCTACGAGCAGTACTTC. This gives the protein CASSEILAGGPYEQYF.

This chain uses TRBV7-8 with TRBJ1-2; D possibly corresponds to TRBD1 (6 bases). This CDR3 contains 14 residues. From germline, CDR1 is SGHVS and CDR2 FQNEAQ. Trimming pared 4 bases from V and 4 bases from J, leaving 13 bases between. The CDR3 loop is CASSSRDTLYGYTF. The CDR3 coding sequence is TGTGCCAGCAGCTCTCGGGACACCCTCTATGGCTACACCTTC.

The V and J genes are TRBV9 and TRBJ1-3; D gene unclear. There are 14 residues in the CDR3. V was shortened by 0 bases and J by 3 bases, with 7 bases between the two germline ends. The germline V gene has CDR1 SGDLS and CDR2 YYNGEE. The CDR3 loop is CASSVEAGGNTIYF. In DNA, the CDR3 is TGTGCCAGCAGCGTAGAGGCGGGTGGAAACACCATATATTTT.

The rearrangement joins TRBV18 to TRBJ2-1, with TRBD2 identical over 11 bases. Germline CDR1 reads KGHSH; CDR2 reads LQKENI. J lost 5 bases, V lost 0 bases, and 3 bases had no gene match. CDR3 length: 16 amino acids. The chain's CDR3 is CASSPPGLADDNEQFF. The CDR3 region has the DNA TGTGCCAGCTCACCACCGGGACTAGCGGACGACAATGAGCAGTTCTTC.

This chain connects TRBV4-3 to TRBJ1-2; D possibly corresponds to TRBD1 (6 bases). Trimming took 0 bases from V and 0 from J, leaving 11 bases between them. CDR1 LGHNA and CDR2 YSLEER come from the germline V gene. The CDR3 sequence is 16 residues long. CDR3 nucleotide sequence: TGCGCCAGCAGCCAAGATGGGGGGGCCCCTAACTATGGCTACACCTTC. It translates to CASSQDGGAPNYGYTF.

The CDR3 spells CASSPTSGSFWNEQFF. The CDR3 nucleotides are TGCGCCAGCAGCCCAACTAGCGGGAGTTTTTGGAATGAGCAGTTCTTC. The chain combines TRBV5-1 with TRBJ2-1, with TRBD2 matching over 11 bases. V gave up 4 bases and J gave up 7 bases; unmatched junction bases: 10. The CDR3 has 16 residues. Germline CDR1 reads SGHRS; CDR2 reads YFSETQ.

Here the CDR3 reads CASSLSGGRIADTQYF. DNA for the CDR3: TGTGCCAGCAGTTTATCCGGCGGGAGGATCGCAGATACGCAGTATTTT. The chain combines TRBV27 with TRBJ2-3, with 8 bases matching TRBD2. J lost 4 bases, V lost 0 bases, and 6 bases had no gene match. The CDR3 has 16 residues. The germline gives CDR1 MNHEY, CDR2 SMNVEV (reference sequence).

The chain links TRBV4-3 to TRBJ2-2; D may be TRBD2 (6 bases). In germline, CDR1 is LGHNA, CDR2 YSLEER. CDR3 length: 18 residues. With 0 bases removed from V and 5 bases from J, the gap between germline ends came to 19 bases. The CDR3 loop is CASSQDIGGASRTGELFF. CDR3 sequence (DNA): TGCGCCAGCAGCCAAGATATCGGAGGGGCCTCGAGAACCGGGGAGCTGTTTTTT.

The chain couples TRBV9 to TRBJ2-7, with 10 bases aligning to TRBD2. V dropped 2 bases and J dropped 3; count of bases not matched to a gene: 2. CDR3 length: 14 amino acids. CDR1 and CDR2 from the germline V gene are SGDLS and YYNGEE. CDR3 DNA sequence: TGTGCCAGCAGCGTCACTAGCGGGGACTACGAGCAGTACTTC. Encoded protein: CASSVTSGDYEQYF.

This chain uses TRBV11-3 with TRBJ2-7, with D tentatively TRBD1 (6 bases). The CDR3 totals 19 residues. The V end lost 0 bases, the J end lost 1 base, and 22 bases lay between the germline ends. Germline V CDR1 and CDR2: SGHNT, YENEEA. CDR3 nucleotide sequence: TGTGCCAGCAGCTTAGATCTCCTCCCCCGGGACACCCTATCCTACGAGCAGTACTTC. This encodes CASSLDLLPRDTLSYEQYF. Full variable domain (remainder filled in from reference TRBV11-3 and TRBJ2-7): EAGVVQSPRYKIIEKKQPVAFWCNPISGHNTLYWYLQNLGQGPELLIRYENEEAVDDSQLPKDRFSAERLKGVDSTLKIQPAELGDSAVYLCASSLDLLPRDTLSYEQYFGPGTRLTVT.

About this clone itself: Other DNA sequences in the sample encode the same CDR3. The chain recombines TRBV18 with TRBJ2-7; the D is unclear. The germline CDR1 and CDR2 sequences are KGHSH and LQKENI. V lost 3 bases to trimming and J lost 4 bases, with 4 bases between them. The CDR3 consists of 11 residues. The CDR3 DNA follows: TGTGCCAGCTCACCCGCGTACGAGCAGTACTTC. Translation: CASSPAYEQYF.

V and J are TRBV4-2 and TRBJ2-6, with 7 bases identical to TRBD2. Germline V gene data show CDR1 as LGHNA and CDR2 as YNFKEQ. The CDR3 is made up of 16 amino acids. J lost 1 base, V lost 0 bases, and 0 bases had no gene match. CDR3 region: CASSQEGGSGANVLTF. DNA of the CDR3: TGTGCCAGCAGCCAAGAGGGAGGGTCTGGGGCCAACGTCCTGACTTTC.

The chain combines TRBV30 with TRBJ1-6; 9 nucleotides align to TRBD1. The V and J ends lost 1 base and 7 bases, in that order; junction bases with no gene match: 2. Germline V gives CDR1 GTSNPN, CDR2 SVGIG (reference sequence). This CDR3 is 14 amino acids long. The CDR3 DNA sequence: TGTGCCTGGAGTGGCGGACAGGGGAATTCACCCCTCCACTTT. Translation: CAWSGGQGNSPLHF.

J is TRBJ2-7 and V is TRBV29-1; 8 bases fit TRBD1. The CDR3 contains 11 residues. The V and J ends lost 4 bases and 5 bases, in that order; junction bases with no gene match: 1. Germline assignment: CDR1 SQVTM and CDR2 ANQGSEA. CDR3 nucleotides: TGCAGCGTTGGGGACAGGAACGAGCAGTACTTC. Translation gives CSVGDRNEQYF.

The V gene is TRBV6-6, the J gene TRBJ2-7, with D possibly matching TRBD1 (5 bases). The germline CDR1 and CDR2 sequences are MNHNY and SVGAGI (reference sequence). Trimming shortened V by 6 bases and J by 4 bases, and 10 bases separated the two germline ends. The CDR3 has 12 residues. CDR3 nucleotide sequence: TGTGCCAGCAGCCTCGACAGTTACGAGCAGTACTTC. It codes for CASSLDSYEQYF.

This chain connects TRBV6-5 to TRBJ1-1; no clear D. The germline V and J ends were trimmed by 8 bases and 10 bases, with 20 bases remaining between them. This CDR3 is built from 13 residues. Germline-derived CDR1 and CDR2 are MNHEY and SVGAGI. The CDR3 sequence: CASVDTSVSGAFF. CDR3 sequence (DNA): TGTGCCAGCGTCGACACCTCAGTCTCAGGAGCTTTCTTT.

The rearrangement links TRBV18 to TRBJ2-1; TRBD2 matches 13 bases. The CDR3 loop spans 16 amino acids. Germline loops: CDR1 KGHSH, CDR2 LQKENI. With V trimmed by 3 bases and J by 7 bases, 6 bases remained unmatched. The CDR3 region is CASSPQGTSGVNEQFF. CDR3 nucleotide sequence: TGTGCCAGCTCACCTCAAGGGACTAGCGGGGTTAATGAGCAGTTCTTC.